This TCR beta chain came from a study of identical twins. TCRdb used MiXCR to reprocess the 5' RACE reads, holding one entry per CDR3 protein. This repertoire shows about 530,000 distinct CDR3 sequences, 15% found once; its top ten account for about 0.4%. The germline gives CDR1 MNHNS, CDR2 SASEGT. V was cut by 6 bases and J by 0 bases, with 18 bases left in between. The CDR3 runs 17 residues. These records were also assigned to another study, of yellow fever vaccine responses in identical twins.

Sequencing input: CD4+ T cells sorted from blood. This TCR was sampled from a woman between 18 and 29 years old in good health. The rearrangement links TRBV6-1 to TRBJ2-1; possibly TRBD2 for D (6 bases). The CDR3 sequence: CASSRKPTSSSYNEQFF. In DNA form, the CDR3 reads TGTGCCAGCAGCCGAAAACCGACTAGTAGCTCCTACAATGAGCAGTTCTTC.